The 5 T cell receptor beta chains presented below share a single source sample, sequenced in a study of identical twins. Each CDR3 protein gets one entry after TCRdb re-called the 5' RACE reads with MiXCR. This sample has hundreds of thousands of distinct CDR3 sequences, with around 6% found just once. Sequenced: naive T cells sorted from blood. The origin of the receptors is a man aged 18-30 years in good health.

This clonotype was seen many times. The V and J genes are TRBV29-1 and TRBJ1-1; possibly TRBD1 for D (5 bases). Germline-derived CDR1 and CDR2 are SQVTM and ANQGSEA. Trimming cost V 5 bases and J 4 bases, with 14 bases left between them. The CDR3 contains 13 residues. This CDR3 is CSVLGGKVTEAFF. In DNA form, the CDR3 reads TGCAGCGTTTTGGGGGGGAAGGTCACTGAAGCTTTCTTT.

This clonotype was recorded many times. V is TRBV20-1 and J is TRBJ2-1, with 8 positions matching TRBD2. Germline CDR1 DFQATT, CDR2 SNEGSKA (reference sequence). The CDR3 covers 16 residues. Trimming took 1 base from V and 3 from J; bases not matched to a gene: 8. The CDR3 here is CSARASGLDFYNEQFF. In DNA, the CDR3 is TGCAGTGCTAGAGCCTCGGGACTAGATTTCTACAATGAGCAGTTCTTC.

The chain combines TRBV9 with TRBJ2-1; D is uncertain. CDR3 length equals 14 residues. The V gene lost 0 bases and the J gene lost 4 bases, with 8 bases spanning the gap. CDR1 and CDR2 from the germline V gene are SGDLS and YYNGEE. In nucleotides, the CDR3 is TGTGCCAGCAGCGTAGACTCGGAGTACAATGAGCAGTTCTTC. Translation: CASSVDSEYNEQFF.

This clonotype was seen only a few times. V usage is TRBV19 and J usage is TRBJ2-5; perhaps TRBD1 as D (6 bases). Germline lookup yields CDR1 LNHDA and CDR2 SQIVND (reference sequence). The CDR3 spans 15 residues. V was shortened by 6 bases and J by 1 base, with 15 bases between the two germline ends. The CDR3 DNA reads TGTGCCAGTAGAGGGATTCAGGGGATCCAAGAGACCCAGTACTTC. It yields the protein CASRGIQGIQETQYF.

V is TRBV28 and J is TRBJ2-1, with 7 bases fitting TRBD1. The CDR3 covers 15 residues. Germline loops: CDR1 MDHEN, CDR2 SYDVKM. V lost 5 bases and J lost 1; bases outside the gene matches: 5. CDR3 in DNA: TGTGCCAGCAGTGCCGGACAGGTTTCCTACAATGAGCAGTTCTTC. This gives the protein CASSAGQVSYNEQFF.